This TCR beta chain was captured by sequencing in a study of CD8 T cells in Susac syndrome. Random hexamers were used to reverse transcribe roughly 0.45 to 1 ug of RNA. TCRdb analysed the immunoSEQ multiplex PCR reads with MiXCR anew, one entry per CDR3 protein. In the table there are about 200,000 distinct CDR3 sequences, approximately 95% of which are singletons. Between the trimmed V and J ends, which lost 5 bases and 7 bases, there was a span of 6 bases. In germline, CDR1 is DFQATT, CDR2 SNEGSKA (reference sequence). The CDR3 contains 10 residues. CD8+ and CD4+ T cells from blood underwent TCR beta sequencing, which was carried out in a high-throughput format.

This TCR came from a human donor in good health. Sample: CD4+ T cells from PBMCs. This chain uses TRBV20-1 with TRBJ1-3; D is unclear. The CDR3 region has the DNA TGCAGTGCTGCAAACAACACCATATATTTT. Protein sequence: CSAANNTIYF.